A selection of T cell receptor beta chains follows, all from one sample in a study of CD8 T cells in ankylosing spondylitis. Via MiXCR, TCRdb re-called the 5' RACE reads, giving one row per CDR3 protein. The repertoire holds around 300,000 distinct CDR3 sequences, with around 10% as singletons. Sequences were obtained from blood, either unsorted or a sorted T cell fraction (not recorded which). These receptors were taken from a female donor with ankylosing spondylitis or in good health (not recorded which). The CDR3 runs from the conserved cysteine through the conserved F or W. A D gene is named only where the DNA matches it firmly. Rows may omit the clone size; those that give it use once, few, many or a size class.

d_gene: TRBD1; abundance: many; j_gene: TRBJ2-7; v_gene: TRBV20-1; CDR3nt: TGCAGTGCTCGCAACAGGGGGCTCCCCTACGAGCAGTACTTC; CDR3aa: CSARNRGLPYEQYF
d_gene: .; abundance: many; j_gene: TRBJ2-5; v_gene: TRBV6-5; CDR3nt: TGTGCCAGCAGTTCCGCCACCGGCCGAGAGACCCAGTACTTC; CDR3aa: CASSSATGRETQYF
d_gene: .; abundance: many; j_gene: TRBJ1-5; v_gene: TRBV20-1; CDR3nt: TGCAGTGCTTCCCGGGACGGAGGCTCCAATCAGCCCCAGCATTTT; CDR3aa: CSASRDGGSNQPQHF
d_gene: .; abundance: many; j_gene: TRBJ1-5; v_gene: TRBV20-1; CDR3nt: TGCAGTGCTAGTTGGACAGATAGCAATCAGCCCCAGCATTTT; CDR3aa: CSASWTDSNQPQHF
d_gene: TRBD2; abundance: few; j_gene: TRBJ2-3; v_gene: TRBV7-2; CDR3nt: TGTGCCAGCAGCTTAGTTGCTAGCGGGAGGGTTAGAGATACGCAGTATTTT; CDR3aa: CASSLVASGRVRDTQYF
d_gene: TRBD2; abundance: many; j_gene: TRBJ2-1; v_gene: TRBV7-3; CDR3nt: TGTGCCAGCAGCTCCCCGACTAGCCGAAACTACAATGAGCAGTTCTTC; CDR3aa: CASSSPTSRNYNEQFF
d_gene: .; abundance: many; j_gene: TRBJ1-5; v_gene: TRBV20-1; CDR3nt: TGCAGTGCCTCGGCGGCAGCTGGTCAGCCCCAGCATTTT; CDR3aa: CSASAAAGQPQHF
d_gene: .; abundance: many; j_gene: TRBJ2-5; v_gene: TRBV20-1; CDR3nt: TGCAGTGCTAGGATAGGCGGAGAGACCCAGTACTTC; CDR3aa: CSARIGGETQYF
d_gene: TRBD1; abundance: .; j_gene: TRBJ1-5; v_gene: TRBV4-2; CDR3nt: TGTGCCAGCAGCCAAAATTCCGGGACAGACAATCAGCCCCAGCATTTT; CDR3aa: CASSQNSGTDNQPQHF
d_gene: .; abundance: many; j_gene: TRBJ1-2; v_gene: TRBV4-1; CDR3nt: TGCGCCAGCAGTCCAAGTCTATACCGGGACATCAAGAAAGATGGCTACACCTTC; CDR3aa: CASSPSLYRDIKKDGYTF
d_gene: TRBD2; abundance: .; j_gene: TRBJ2-1; v_gene: TRBV20-1; CDR3nt: TGCAGTGCTAGAACCAGCGGGGCGAGAAGCTCCTACAATGAGCAGTTCTTC; CDR3aa: CSARTSGARSSYNEQFF
d_gene: TRBD2; abundance: many; j_gene: TRBJ2-1; v_gene: TRBV6-2/TRBV6-3; CDR3nt: TGTGCCAGCAGGGCTAGCGGGATTGGTGGAAATGAGCAGTTCTTC; CDR3aa: CASRASGIGGNEQFF
d_gene: .; abundance: many; j_gene: TRBJ2-3; v_gene: TRBV11-2; CDR3nt: TGTGCCAGCAGCTTAGGCGGGACTTCAGATACGCAGTATTTT; CDR3aa: CASSLGGTSDTQYF
d_gene: TRBD1; abundance: many; j_gene: TRBJ2-3; v_gene: TRBV6-1; CDR3nt: TGTGCCAGCAGTCCCCGGACAGGGTTGGCAGATACGCAGTATTTT; CDR3aa: CASSPRTGLADTQYF
d_gene: .; abundance: few; j_gene: TRBJ2-5; v_gene: TRBV4-3; CDR3nt: TGCGCCAGCAGCCAAGAGGACCCGCGGGTGATGAGGATAGAGACCCAGTACTTC; CDR3aa: CASSQEDPRVMRIETQYF
d_gene: TRBD1; abundance: many; j_gene: TRBJ1-5; v_gene: TRBV7-2; CDR3nt: TGTGCCAGCAGCCCCGACAGGGGGGAGAATCAGCCCCAGCATTTT; CDR3aa: CASSPDRGENQPQHF
d_gene: TRBD1; abundance: .; j_gene: TRBJ1-2; v_gene: TRBV20-1; CDR3nt: TGCAGTGCTACAACCCCAGGGGGAGCCCATGGCTACACCTTC; CDR3aa: CSATTPGGAHGYTF
d_gene: .; abundance: many; j_gene: TRBJ2-3; v_gene: TRBV29-1; CDR3nt: TGCAGCGTTGAAGTCCAGCGGGGCACAGATACGCAGTATTTT; CDR3aa: CSVEVQRGTDTQYF
d_gene: .; abundance: .; j_gene: TRBJ1-1; v_gene: TRBV3-1; CDR3nt: TGTGCCAGCAGCCAAGCCGGAGGCGGGAGGGCCGAAGCTTTCTTT; CDR3aa: CASSQAGGGRAEAFF
d_gene: TRBD2; abundance: many; j_gene: TRBJ2-7; v_gene: TRBV7-2; CDR3nt: TGTGCCAGCAGCTTTAGCGGGAGAGACGAGCAGTACTTC; CDR3aa: CASSFSGRDEQYF
d_gene: TRBD1; abundance: .; j_gene: TRBJ2-2; v_gene: TRBV5-1; CDR3nt: TGCGCCAGCAGCACGCAGGGGGAAGGAACCGGGGAGCTGTTTTTT; CDR3aa: CASSTQGEGTGELFF
d_gene: TRBD2; abundance: .; j_gene: TRBJ2-7; v_gene: TRBV18; CDR3nt: TGTGCCAGCTCACCACTTTCTAGCGGGGGGTTCTACGAGCAGTACTTC; CDR3aa: CASSPLSSGGFYEQYF
d_gene: .; abundance: many; j_gene: TRBJ2-2; v_gene: TRBV6-1; CDR3nt: TGTGCCACCTTCCCGGGGGACGCGAACACCGGGGAGCTGTTTTTT; CDR3aa: CATFPGDANTGELFF
d_gene: TRBD1; abundance: .; j_gene: TRBJ2-7; v_gene: TRBV28; CDR3nt: TGTGCCAGCAGTTCGGACAGGGGGAACTACGAGCAGTACTTC; CDR3aa: CASSSDRGNYEQYF
d_gene: .; abundance: .; j_gene: TRBJ2-5; v_gene: TRBV20-1; CDR3nt: TGCAGTGCTAGAGATGGGGCGGCCCAGTACTTC; CDR3aa: CSARDGAAQYF
d_gene: .; abundance: many; j_gene: TRBJ2-7; v_gene: TRBV28; CDR3nt: TGTGCCAGCAGGGGAACAGGGAATACCTACGAGCAGTACTTC; CDR3aa: CASRGTGNTYEQYF
d_gene: .; abundance: .; j_gene: TRBJ1-1; v_gene: TRBV30; CDR3nt: TGTGCCTGGAGTGTACGGCGGGAGGGGGTTAAGAACACTGAAGCTTTCTTT; CDR3aa: CAWSVRREGVKNTEAFF
d_gene: .; abundance: .; j_gene: TRBJ1-3; v_gene: TRBV9; CDR3nt: TGTGCCAGCAGCGTCGAGTCAGGGGCCTTAGTTCGAAACACCATATATTTT; CDR3aa: CASSVESGALVRNTIYF
d_gene: .; abundance: many; j_gene: TRBJ2-1; v_gene: TRBV29-1; CDR3nt: TGCAGCGCAGGCTTCAATGAGCAGTTCTTC; CDR3aa: CSAGFNEQFF
d_gene: TRBD1; abundance: .; j_gene: TRBJ2-3; v_gene: TRBV5-1; CDR3nt: TGCGCCAGCAGCTACAGGGGTGCGGGCACAGATACGCAGTATTTT; CDR3aa: CASSYRGAGTDTQYF
d_gene: .; abundance: few; j_gene: TRBJ1-6; v_gene: TRBV12-3/TRBV12-4; CDR3nt: TGTGCCAGCAGTTGGGCCAGGGGTAATTCACCCCTCCACTTT; CDR3aa: CASSWARGNSPLHF
d_gene: .; abundance: many; j_gene: TRBJ1-1; v_gene: TRBV29-1; CDR3nt: TGCAGCGTTACCGGACGTTTGAACACTGAAGCTTTCTTT; CDR3aa: CSVTGRLNTEAFF
d_gene: .; abundance: many; j_gene: TRBJ2-1; v_gene: TRBV7-8; CDR3nt: TGTGCCAGCAGCTTGTCAGGGGGGGATGAGCAGTTCTTC; CDR3aa: CASSLSGGDEQFF
d_gene: .; abundance: many; j_gene: TRBJ2-1; v_gene: TRBV5-1; CDR3nt: TGCGCCAGCAGCTTGGACGGTCACAATGAGCAGTTCTTC; CDR3aa: CASSLDGHNEQFF
d_gene: .; abundance: many; j_gene: TRBJ2-3; v_gene: TRBV20-1; CDR3nt: TGCAGTGCTAGAGATTTGACCAGCGGTGATAGTACGCAGTATTTT; CDR3aa: CSARDLTSGDSTQYF
d_gene: .; abundance: many; j_gene: TRBJ2-5; v_gene: TRBV10-3; CDR3nt: TGTGCCATCAGTGAGCTAGGGTCTCAAGAGACCCAGTACTTC; CDR3aa: CAISELGSQETQYF
d_gene: TRBD1; abundance: many; j_gene: TRBJ2-7; v_gene: TRBV28; CDR3nt: TGTGCCAGCAGACGTCAGGACAGGGTACTGTACGAGCAGTACTTC; CDR3aa: CASRRQDRVLYEQYF
d_gene: .; abundance: many; j_gene: TRBJ2-3; v_gene: TRBV18; CDR3nt: TGTGCCAGCTCACCTACTAGCACAGATACGCAGTATTTT; CDR3aa: CASSPTSTDTQYF
d_gene: TRBD2; abundance: few; j_gene: TRBJ2-3; v_gene: TRBV20-1; CDR3nt: TGCAGTGCTAGAGGGCCAGCGGGAGTTTCAGATACGCAGTATTTT; CDR3aa: CSARGPAGVSDTQYF
d_gene: .; abundance: many; j_gene: TRBJ2-1; v_gene: TRBV20-1; CDR3nt: TGCAGTGCTAGAGTGGTAGTCCACAATGAGCAGTTCTTC; CDR3aa: CSARVVVHNEQFF
d_gene: TRBD1; abundance: .; j_gene: TRBJ1-1; v_gene: TRBV7-9; CDR3nt: TGTGCCAGCAGCCCGAGAGACAGGGGGTTGAGGGCTGAAGCTTTCTTT; CDR3aa: CASSPRDRGLRAEAFF
d_gene: TRBD1; abundance: many; j_gene: TRBJ2-7; v_gene: TRBV4-3; CDR3nt: TGCGCCAGCAGCCAAGCGGGGACAGGGGGCTACGAGCAGTACTTC; CDR3aa: CASSQAGTGGYEQYF
d_gene: .; abundance: few; j_gene: TRBJ2-5; v_gene: TRBV7-2; CDR3nt: TGTGCCAGCAGCTTAGTTGGGGTTGAGGCAGAGACCCAGTACTTC; CDR3aa: CASSLVGVEAETQYF
d_gene: TRBD2; abundance: .; j_gene: TRBJ2-1; v_gene: TRBV20-1; CDR3nt: TGCAGTGCTACTAGCGGGAGGACCTACAATGAGCAGTTCTTC; CDR3aa: CSATSGRTYNEQFF
d_gene: .; abundance: many; j_gene: TRBJ1-5; v_gene: TRBV28; CDR3nt: TGTGCCAGCAGTTTGATCGGACTCAATCAGCCCCAGCATTTT; CDR3aa: CASSLIGLNQPQHF
d_gene: TRBD1; abundance: many; j_gene: TRBJ2-3; v_gene: TRBV20-1; CDR3nt: TGCAGTGCTAGAGATGGTGCACAGGGGACATCGGATACGCAGTATTTT; CDR3aa: CSARDGAQGTSDTQYF
d_gene: .; abundance: .; j_gene: TRBJ2-1; v_gene: TRBV11-2; CDR3nt: TGTGCCAGCAGGTCCCTCCGCGCGACAGAGACATACAATGAGCAGTTCTTC; CDR3aa: CASRSLRATETYNEQFF
d_gene: .; abundance: .; j_gene: TRBJ1-3; v_gene: TRBV9; CDR3nt: TGTGCCAGCAGCGTAGAGGGGATATCTGGAAACACCATATATTTT; CDR3aa: CASSVEGISGNTIYF
d_gene: TRBD1; abundance: many; j_gene: TRBJ2-3; v_gene: TRBV5-1; CDR3nt: TGCGCCAGCAGCTTGGGACAGGGGGCGTCGGAGGCGCAGTATTTT; CDR3aa: CASSLGQGASEAQYF
d_gene: .; abundance: .; j_gene: TRBJ2-1; v_gene: TRBV5-5; CDR3nt: TGTGCCAGCAGCTGGGGCCCTAAGATCTACAATGAGCAGTTCTTC; CDR3aa: CASSWGPKIYNEQFF
d_gene: .; abundance: many; j_gene: TRBJ2-7; v_gene: TRBV7-9; CDR3nt: TGTGCCAGCAGCTTAGGGTCTTCGATCCAGGACGAGCAGTACTTC; CDR3aa: CASSLGSSIQDEQYF
d_gene: .; abundance: many; j_gene: TRBJ2-1; v_gene: TRBV29-1; CDR3nt: TGCAGCGCCGGGGTGGGGTCCCCCCTACTTTACAATGAGCAGTTCTTC; CDR3aa: CSAGVGSPLLYNEQFF
d_gene: TRBD2; abundance: .; j_gene: TRBJ2-1; v_gene: TRBV6-5; CDR3nt: TGTGCCAGCAGTTACTCGAGTTGGGGGACTAGCGGGAGAGGAAATGAGCAGTTCTTC; CDR3aa: CASSYSSWGTSGRGNEQFF